This T cell receptor beta chain was sequenced in a study of shared clonotypes between healthy human individuals. Concerning this clone itself: Its antigen is unknown.

General study findings and limits: Among donors, clonotype sharing was expected to be affected by sequencing depth. Larger estimated richness was generally recorded for naive subsets relative to memory subsets.

The assay was immunoSEQ multiplex PCR, and TCRdb's table has in-frame clones only and misses some. Among fewer than 1.6 million clones, approximately 98.5% were seen once, and the ten largest hold about 0.34%. The study drew all its donors from Caucasian adults living in Nashville, Tennessee. CDR1 is MNHEY, CDR2 SVGAGI, per germline. Trimming took off 2 bases at V and 8 bases at J, with 12 bases between the two ends. This CDR3 has 13 amino acids. This rearrangement joins TRBV6-5 to TRBJ1-2; D unclear. This clonotype was sampled from a man aged 25 to 45 in good health. Specimen: naive CD4+ T cells sorted from blood. The subset denotes: CD45RA+ positively selected. The CDR3: CASSYVGSRGYTF. DNA for the CDR3: TGTGCCAGCAGTTACGTGGGCTCGCGCGGCTACACCTTC.